This T cell receptor (beta chain) comes out of a study of cytomegalovirus exposure and HLA in healthy donors. Healthy individuals who donated bone marrow served as the donors. In regard to this clone: Antigen specificity is unknown.

PCR amplification relied on 60 Vbeta primers (plus 13 Jbeta primers). Authors' analysis steps: In a later analysis, of around 80 million unique beta chains, some 10 million appeared in at least two donors. Only in-frame clones appear in the TCRdb table, and some are missing; sequencing was by immunoSEQ multiplex PCR. Clone size and V and J calls were adopted from that table, with D and trimming inferred from the DNA. Of about 120,000 clones in the sample, over 75% were seen once. The ends were cut back, 2 bases at V and 0 bases at J, with 11 bases in the middle. CDR3 length: 16 amino acids. Germline V gene lookup returns CDR1 MNHEY and CDR2 SMNVEV (reference sequence). Study-level points and caveats: In a later analysis, common viral pathogens appeared linked to several of the most significant clusters. A later look showed TCR association rates differing by HLA locus, highest for DRB1 and lowest for HLA-C.

Sequenced material: PBMCs. The source of this sequence is a man aged 18 to 30 in good health and CMV-seropositive. This chain joins TRBV27 and TRBJ1-5, with D possibly being TRBD1 (5 bases). The CDR3 loop reads CASSLGGVPSNQPQHF. CDR3 DNA: TGTGCCAGCAGTTTAGGAGGGGTTCCTAGCAATCAGCCCCAGCATTTT.